A selection of T cell receptor beta chains follows, all from one sample in a study of T cell changes during pregnancy in multiple sclerosis. The data were produced by immunoSEQ multiplex PCR, yet TCRdb's version contains in-frame clones alone and is incomplete. The sample has roughly 110,000 clones; roughly 90% are singletons. The sample in question was peripheral blood, obtained in the third trimester of pregnancy. These receptors were collected from a female donor with multiple sclerosis, enrolled in a pregnancy study. The CDR3 runs from the conserved cysteine through the conserved F or W. D genes are given only for firm matches. Some rows mark clone size as missing; the rest say once, few, many or name a class of expanded clone.

>TRBJ2-2|few|TRBD2|TRBV2
TGTGCCAGCAGTTGGACTAGCGGGAGCTCCGGGGAGCTGTTTTTT
CASSWTSGSSGELFF
>TRBJ1-1|once|TRBD1|TRBV6-6
TGTGCCAGCAGTAAACGACAGGGGGCATGGGGCACTGAAGCTTTCTTT
CASSKRQGAWGTEAFF
>TRBJ2-7|.|.|TRBV19
TGTGCCAGTAAACAGGCAGGGCGCTTCTACGAGCAGTACTTC
CASKQAGRFYEQYF
>TRBJ1-6|.|TRBD1|TRBV19
TGTGCCAGTAGTATAGGACCGACAGGGTCTTCACCCCTCCACTTT
CASSIGPTGSSPLHF
>TRBJ2-7|once|TRBD1|TRBV10-3
TGTGCCATCAGTGAGCCTCAGGGGACAGGCGTATCCTACGAGCAGTACTTC
CAISEPQGTGVSYEQYF
>TRBJ1-5|.|TRBD1|TRBV19
TGTGCCAGTAGAAACCGGGACAGGACCTTCAATCAGCCCCAGCATTTT
CASRNRDRTFNQPQHF
>TRBJ2-7|.|TRBD2|TRBV5-1
TGCGCCAGCAGCCTTGGGGCTAGCGGGGGGGGCGAGCAGTACTTC
CASSLGASGGGEQYF
>TRBJ1-1|.|.|TRBV6-5
TGTGCCAGCAGTTACTCGCGCTTATCGAACACTGAAGCTTTCTTT
CASSYSRLSNTEAFF
>TRBJ2-3|.|.|TRBV6-1
TGTGCCAGCAGTTCCCGCGGCCAGTCAGATACGCAGTATTTT
CASSSRGQSDTQYF
>TRBJ1-4|.|.|TRBV6-8
TGTGCCAGCGGACCTTCCTTCGGGGGTTCTAATGAAAAACTGTTTTTT
CASGPSFGGSNEKLFF
>TRBJ1-5|.|TRBD1|TRBV9
TGTGCCAGCAGCGCGACAGGGGGCCTCAATCAGCCCCAGCATTTT
CASSATGGLNQPQHF
>TRBJ1-2|.|.|TRBV28
TGTGCCAGCAGTTTATCGGACAGCTCTGGCTATGGCTACACCTTC
CASSLSDSSGYGYTF
>TRBJ1-3|.|.|TRBV18
TGTGCCAGCTCCACCAGGGATTCTGGAAACACCATATATTTT
CASSTRDSGNTIYF
>TRBJ2-7|once|.|TRBV4-1
TGCGCCAGCAGCCAAGGACAGGTATCCTACGAGCAGTACTTC
CASSQGQVSYEQYF
>TRBJ2-5|.|.|TRBV7-6
TGTGCCAGCAGCTTAGATCCTAGCAGAGGGGAGACCCAGTACTTC
CASSLDPSRGETQYF
>TRBJ2-7|few|TRBD2|TRBV5-1
TGCGCCAGTACTCCCGGGGGGACCTACGAGCAGTGCTTC
CASTPGGTYEQCF
>TRBJ1-5|few|.|TRBV30
TGTGCCTGGAGTGATCATCGGCAGCCCCAGCATTTT
CAWSDHRQPQHF
>TRBJ2-7|.|TRBD1|TRBV6-6
TGTGCCAGCAGTTTGATTTCCGGGACAGCGGAGTACGAGCAGTACTTC
CASSLISGTAEYEQYF
>TRBJ2-7|.|TRBD1|TRBV28
TGTGCCAGCAGTCAGGGACAGGGGGCGAAGTACGAGCAGTACTTC
CASSQGQGAKYEQYF
>TRBJ1-2|.|TRBD1|TRBV5-8
TGTGCCAGCAGCAGGGACAGGGCTGTCTATGGCTACACCTTC
CASSRDRAVYGYTF
>TRBJ1-2|.|.|TRBV5-8
TGTGCCAGCAGCCGAAGACTTGTGGAGGGCTATGGCTACACCTTC
CASSRRLVEGYGYTF
>TRBJ2-2|.|TRBD1|TRBV9
TGTGCCAGCAGCGTAGATCTCAGGGGGTTTGATCCTCCCGGGGAGCTGTTTTTT
CASSVDLRGFDPPGELFF
>TRBJ2-3|.|TRBD2|TRBV9
TGTGCCAGCTCCCTTAAGGGACTAGCGCCTACAGATACGCAGTATTTT
CASSLKGLAPTDTQYF
>TRBJ2-6|.|.|TRBV27
TGTGCCAGCAGTTTATTCCCGACCCTGACAGCAACTGGGGCCAACGTCCTGACTTTC
CASSLFPTLTATGANVLTF
>TRBJ2-3|.|TRBD1|TRBV5-4
TGTGCCAGCAGCTGGACAGGGTCCGCAGATACGCAGTATTTT
CASSWTGSADTQYF
>TRBJ2-7|.|.|TRBV19
TGTGCCAGTAGTATAAGAGGTCTGGACGAGCAGTACTTC
CASSIRGLDEQYF
>TRBJ1-1|.|TRBD1|TRBV5-1
TGCGCCAGCAGCCCCCCAACAGGGGGCGACGCTTTCTTT
CASSPPTGGDAFF
>TRBJ2-2|.|TRBD1|TRBV30
TGTGCCTGGAGTCCGGGACAGCCAAACGGGGAGCTGTTTTTT
CAWSPGQPNGELFF
>TRBJ2-7|.|TRBD2|TRBV10-3
TGTGCCACCGAAGCGGGAAACTCCTACGAGCAGTACTTC
CATEAGNSYEQYF
>TRBJ2-3|.|TRBD2|TRBV30
TGTGCCTGGAGGGGGACTAGCGGGGGGGTAGATACGCAGTATTTT
CAWRGTSGGVDTQYF
>TRBJ2-1|.|.|TRBV7-7
TGTGCCAGCAGCACAAGGGGGGGGGAGCAGTTCTTC
CASSTRGGEQFF
>TRBJ2-5|once|.|TRBV7-2
TGTGCCAGCAGCGCAAAAAGGGGTCCCGGGACCCAGTACTTC
CASSAKRGPGTQYF
>TRBJ2-7|.|TRBD1|TRBV19
TGTGCCGCGTCCAGGGGGTTGGCCTACGAGCAGTACTTC
CAASRGLAYEQYF
>TRBJ2-1|.|.|TRBV9
TGTGCCAGCAGCGTAGCAGGGTCCAATGAGCAGTTCTTC
CASSVAGSNEQFF
>TRBJ2-7|.|.|TRBV5-1
TGCGCCAGCAGCCTGAACCGGGACTTGGGATCCGAGCAGTACTTC
CASSLNRDLGSEQYF
>TRBJ2-1|.|TRBD1|TRBV27
TGTGCCAGCAGTTTATCGGGACAGGGTGGATACAATGAGCAGTTCTTC
CASSLSGQGGYNEQFF
>TRBJ1-1|.|TRBD1|TRBV5-1
TGCGCCAGCAGCCCGAGGGGGCGGACAGGGAAAAACACTGAAGCTTTCTTT
CASSPRGRTGKNTEAFF
>TRBJ1-5|.|.|TRBV2
TGTGCCAGCAGTGAATTCACCGGGAGCAATCAGCCCCAGCATTTT
CASSEFTGSNQPQHF
>TRBJ1-5|.|.|TRBV27
TGTGCCAGCAGGCGCAATAGCAATCAGCCCCAGCATTTT
CASRRNSNQPQHF
>TRBJ1-5|.|.|TRBV19
TGTGCCAGTACCCTACAGATCAATCAGCCCCAGCATTTT
CASTLQINQPQHF
>TRBJ2-5|.|.|TRBV5-8
TGTGCCAGCAGCTTGGGCGGATCTTCGCAAGAGACCCAGTACTTC
CASSLGGSSQETQYF
>TRBJ1-5|.|TRBD1|TRBV19
TGTGCCACTACCGAGAGCACAGGGGGAGGACAGCCCCAGCATTTT
CATTESTGGGQPQHF
>TRBJ1-1|once|TRBD1|TRBV5-4
TGTGCCAGCAGCTTGAGTGGACAGGGACGGTTCTTAAACACTGAAGCTTTCTTT
CASSLSGQGRFLNTEAFF
>TRBJ1-4|.|.|TRBV5-1
TGCGCCAGCAGCGCTGGAACAGGGTCGCGTGAAAAACTGTTTTTT
CASSAGTGSREKLFF
>TRBJ1-2|.|TRBD1|TRBV19
TGTGCCAGTAGTATAGACCAAGGCGGGGACAGGGGGCTCGGCTACACCTTC
CASSIDQGGDRGLGYTF
>TRBJ2-2|once|.|TRBV27
TGTGCCAGCAGTTTATTACGTGGTAGCGGTCACACCGGGGAGCTGTTTTTT
CASSLLRGSGHTGELFF
>TRBJ2-1|.|TRBD2|TRBV27
TGTGCCAGCAGTCCACCGGGACTAGCGGGGGTTCACTCCAGGTTCTTC
CASSPPGLAGVHSRFF